This TCR beta chain was recovered during a study of Ad26.COV2.S vaccination and SARS-CoV-2 variants. Noted treatment: roughly 18 received Ad26.COV2.S at low or high dose, single or two shots; about 5 received placebo; per-sample allocation not given. The study sampled participants on day 63 after the first vaccine or placebo injection. What was given as vaccine was an Ad26 vector encoding Wuhan-strain SARS-CoV-2 spike. CDR3 length equals 13 residues. Trimming shortened V by 6 bases and J by 5 bases, and 13 bases separated the two germline ends. Notes on the study in general: Non-spike TCR breadth did not differ much between vaccine and placebo recipients. TCR breadth and depth analyses may have underestimated total T cell responses.

The method was immunoSEQ multiplex PCR; TCRdb's version includes in-frame clones alone and lacks a portion of them. The data hold around 400,000 clones, with 83% observed a single time. In regard to this clone: Antigen: not known.

This material consisted of peripheral blood, taken in a trial of Ad26.COV2.S vaccine versus placebo. The chain carries TRBV12-3 or TRBV12-4 and TRBJ1-2; D gene uncertain. The TCR comes from a person between 18 and 60 years old who received the Ad26.COV2.S COVID-19 vaccine or a placebo. Here the CDR3 reads CASSPADTYGYTF. CDR3 nucleotide sequence: TGTGCCAGCAGCCCAGCAGACACATATGGCTACACCTTC.